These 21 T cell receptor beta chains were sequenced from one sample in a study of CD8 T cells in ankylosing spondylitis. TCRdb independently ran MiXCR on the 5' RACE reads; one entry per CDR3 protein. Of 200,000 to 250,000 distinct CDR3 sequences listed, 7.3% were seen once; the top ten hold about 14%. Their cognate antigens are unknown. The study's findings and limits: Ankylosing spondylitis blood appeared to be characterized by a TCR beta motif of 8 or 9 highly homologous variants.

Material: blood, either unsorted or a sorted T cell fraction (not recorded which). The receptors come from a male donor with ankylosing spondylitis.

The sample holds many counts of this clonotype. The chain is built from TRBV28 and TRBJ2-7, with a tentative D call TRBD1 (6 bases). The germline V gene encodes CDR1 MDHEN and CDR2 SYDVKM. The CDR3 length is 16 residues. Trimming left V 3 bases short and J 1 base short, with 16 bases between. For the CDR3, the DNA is TGTGCCAGCAGTTTTCCACAGGGTTGGGAATCCTACGAGCAGTACTTC. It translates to CASSFPQGWESYEQYF. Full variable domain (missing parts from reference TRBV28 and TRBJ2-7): DVKVTQSSRYLVKRTGEKVFLECVQDMDHENMFWYRQDPGLGLRLIYFSYDVKMKEKGDIPEGYSVSREKKERFSLILESASTNQTSMYLCASSFPQGWESYEQYFGPGTRLTVT.

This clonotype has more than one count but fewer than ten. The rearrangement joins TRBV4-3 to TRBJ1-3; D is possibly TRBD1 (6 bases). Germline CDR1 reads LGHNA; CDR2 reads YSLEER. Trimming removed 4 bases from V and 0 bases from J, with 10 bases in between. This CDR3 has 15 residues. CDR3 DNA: TGCGCCAGCAGCCCCGGGACACGCTCTGGAAACACCATATATTTT. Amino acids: CASSPGTRSGNTIYF.

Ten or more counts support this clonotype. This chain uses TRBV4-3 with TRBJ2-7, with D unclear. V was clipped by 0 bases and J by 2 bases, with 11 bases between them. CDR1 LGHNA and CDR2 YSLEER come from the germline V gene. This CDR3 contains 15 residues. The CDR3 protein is CASSQETAQTYEQYF. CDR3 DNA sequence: TGCGCCAGCAGCCAAGAAACAGCGCAAACCTACGAGCAGTACTTC.

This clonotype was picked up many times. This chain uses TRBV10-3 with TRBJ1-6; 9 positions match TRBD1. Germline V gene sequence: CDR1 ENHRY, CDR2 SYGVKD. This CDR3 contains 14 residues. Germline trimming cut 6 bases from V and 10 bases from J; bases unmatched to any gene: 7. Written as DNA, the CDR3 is TGTGCCATCAGGGCCGGGACAGGGTTCTCACCCCTCCACTTT. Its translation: CAIRAGTGFSPLHF.

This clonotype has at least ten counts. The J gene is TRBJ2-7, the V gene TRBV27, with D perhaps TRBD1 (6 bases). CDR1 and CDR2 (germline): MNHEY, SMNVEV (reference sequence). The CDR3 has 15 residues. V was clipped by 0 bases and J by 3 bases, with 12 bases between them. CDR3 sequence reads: CASSLSSRGGYEQYF. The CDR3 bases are TGTGCCAGCAGTTTATCCTCCAGAGGGGGCTACGAGCAGTACTTC.

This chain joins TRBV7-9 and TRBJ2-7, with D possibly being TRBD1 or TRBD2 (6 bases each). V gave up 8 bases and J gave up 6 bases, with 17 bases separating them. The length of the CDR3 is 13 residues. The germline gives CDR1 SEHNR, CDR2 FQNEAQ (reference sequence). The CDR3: CASRPGARGEQYF. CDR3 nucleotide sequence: TGTGCCAGCCGGCCGGGGGCCAGGGGCGAGCAGTACTTC.

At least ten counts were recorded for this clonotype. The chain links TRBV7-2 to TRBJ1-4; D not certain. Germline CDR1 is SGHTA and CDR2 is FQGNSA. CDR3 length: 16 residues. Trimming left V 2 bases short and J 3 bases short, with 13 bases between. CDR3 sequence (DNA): TGTGCCAGCAGCTTAATTAGGGAAGGGCCTAATGAAAAACTGTTTTTT. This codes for CASSLIREGPNEKLFF.

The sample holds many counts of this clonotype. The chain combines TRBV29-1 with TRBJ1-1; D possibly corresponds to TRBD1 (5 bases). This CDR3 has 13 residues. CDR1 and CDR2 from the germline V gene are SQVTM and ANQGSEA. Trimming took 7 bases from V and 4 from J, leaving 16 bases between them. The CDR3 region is CSGSGGTRTEAFF. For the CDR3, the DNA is TGCAGCGGATCCGGGGGGACCCGCACTGAAGCTTTCTTT.

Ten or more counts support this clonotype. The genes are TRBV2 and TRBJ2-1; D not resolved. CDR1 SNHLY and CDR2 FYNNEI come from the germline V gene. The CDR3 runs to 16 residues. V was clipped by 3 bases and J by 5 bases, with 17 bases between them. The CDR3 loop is CASSDPRLPPHNEQFF. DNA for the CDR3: TGTGCCAGCAGTGACCCTCGGCTGCCCCCTCACAATGAGCAGTTCTTC.

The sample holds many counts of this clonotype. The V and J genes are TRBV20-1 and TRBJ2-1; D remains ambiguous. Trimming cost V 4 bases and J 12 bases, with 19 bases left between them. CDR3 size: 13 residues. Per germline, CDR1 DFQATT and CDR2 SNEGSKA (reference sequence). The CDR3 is CSAKGTSWAGQFF. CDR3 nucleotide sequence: TGCAGTGCTAAAGGAACTTCCTGGGCTGGGCAGTTCTTC.

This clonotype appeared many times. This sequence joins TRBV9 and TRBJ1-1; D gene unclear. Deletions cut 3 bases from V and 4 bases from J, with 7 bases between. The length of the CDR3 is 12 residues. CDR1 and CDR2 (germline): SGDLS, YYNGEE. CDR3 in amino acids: CASSAEGTEAFF. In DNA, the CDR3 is TGTGCCAGCAGCGCGGAAGGCACTGAAGCTTTCTTT.

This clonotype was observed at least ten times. This CDR3 reads CASSAGTSNNEQYF. The CDR3 DNA sequence: TGTGCCAGCAGCGCCGGGACTAGCAACAACGAGCAGTACTTC. V is TRBV9 and J is TRBJ2-7; 9 bases map to TRBD2. The CDR3 length is 14 residues. Germline-derived CDR1 and CDR2 are SGDLS and YYNGEE. V shed 3 bases and J 5 bases; nucleotides not matched to a gene: 6.

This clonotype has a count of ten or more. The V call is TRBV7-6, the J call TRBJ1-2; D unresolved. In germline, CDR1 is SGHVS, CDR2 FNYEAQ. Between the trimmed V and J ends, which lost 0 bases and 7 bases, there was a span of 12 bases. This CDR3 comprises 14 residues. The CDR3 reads CASSLASPGSGYTF. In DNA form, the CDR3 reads TGTGCCAGCAGCTTAGCGTCACCCGGCTCTGGCTACACCTTC.

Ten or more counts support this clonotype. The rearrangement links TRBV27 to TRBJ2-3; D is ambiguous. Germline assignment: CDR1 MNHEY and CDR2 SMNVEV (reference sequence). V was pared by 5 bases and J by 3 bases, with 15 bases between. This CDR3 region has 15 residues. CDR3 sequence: CASSLNRLRTDTQYF. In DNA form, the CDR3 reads TGTGCCAGCAGTCTGAACCGCCTGAGGACAGATACGCAGTATTTT.

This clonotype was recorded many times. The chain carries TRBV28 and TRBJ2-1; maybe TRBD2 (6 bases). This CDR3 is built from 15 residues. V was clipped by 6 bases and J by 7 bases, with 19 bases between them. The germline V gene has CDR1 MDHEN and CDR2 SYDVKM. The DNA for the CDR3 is TGTGCCAGCAGCATTCTGGCGGCGGGGCGGAATGAGCAGTTCTTC. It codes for CASSILAAGRNEQFF.

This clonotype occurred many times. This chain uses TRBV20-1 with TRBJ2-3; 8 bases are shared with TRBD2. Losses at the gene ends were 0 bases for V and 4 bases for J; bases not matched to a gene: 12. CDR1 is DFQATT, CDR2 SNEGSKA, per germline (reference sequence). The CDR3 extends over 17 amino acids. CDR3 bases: TGCAGTGCTAGAGATGCGGGGATAGCGGGACCCTCAGATACGCAGTATTTT. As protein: CSARDAGIAGPSDTQYF.

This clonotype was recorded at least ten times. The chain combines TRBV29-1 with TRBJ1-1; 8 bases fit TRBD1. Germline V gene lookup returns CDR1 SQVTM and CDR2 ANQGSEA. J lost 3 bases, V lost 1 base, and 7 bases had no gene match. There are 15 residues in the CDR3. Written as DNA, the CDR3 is TGCAGCGTTGAAGGTCAGGGGGCGAGGGACACTGAAGCTTTCTTT. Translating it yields CSVEGQGARDTEAFF.

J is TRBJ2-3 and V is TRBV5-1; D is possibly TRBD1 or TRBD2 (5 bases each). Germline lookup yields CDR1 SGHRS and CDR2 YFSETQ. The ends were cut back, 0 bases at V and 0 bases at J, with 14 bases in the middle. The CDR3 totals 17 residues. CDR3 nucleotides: TGCGCCAGCAGCTTGGCGTTTTTGGGGGAAAGCACAGATACGCAGTATTTT. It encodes CASSLAFLGESTDTQYF.

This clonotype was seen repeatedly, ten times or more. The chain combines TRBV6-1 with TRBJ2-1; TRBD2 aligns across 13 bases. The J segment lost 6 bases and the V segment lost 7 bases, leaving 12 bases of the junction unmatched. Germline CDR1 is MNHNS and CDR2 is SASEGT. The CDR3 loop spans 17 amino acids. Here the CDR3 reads CASISPGGTSGVNEQFF. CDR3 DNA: TGTGCCAGCATCTCCCCGGGGGGGACTAGCGGGGTCAATGAGCAGTTCTTC.

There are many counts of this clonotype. The CDR3 loop reads CASSYRGGQGVSGYTF. DNA for the CDR3: TGTGCCAGCAGTTATCGGGGGGGACAGGGTGTAAGTGGCTACACCTTC. This chain joins TRBV6-5 and TRBJ1-2; 9 bases are a match to TRBD1. This CDR3 has 16 amino acids. V shed 3 bases and J 7 bases; nucleotides not matched to a gene: 12. The germline V gene encodes CDR1 MNHEY and CDR2 SVGAGI.

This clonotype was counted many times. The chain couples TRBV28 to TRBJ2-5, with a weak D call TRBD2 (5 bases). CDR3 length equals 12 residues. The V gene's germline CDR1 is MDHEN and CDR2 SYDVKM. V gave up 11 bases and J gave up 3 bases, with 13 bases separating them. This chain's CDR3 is CAGSGMEETQYF. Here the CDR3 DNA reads TGTGCCGGTTCCGGGATGGAAGAGACCCAGTACTTC.